Presented here are 14 T cell receptor beta chains from one specimen sequenced in a study of OX40 agonist ivuxolimab in advanced cancers. Receptor amplification or capture employed the immunoSEQ multiplex PCR assay. The table was pulled from immuneACCESS by TCRdb, which kept in-frame rearrangements only. Such tables lose some clones; where checked, under half of the loss comes from unresolved V genes, and the rest has no known cause. Within this sample are about 45,000 clones, with 65% to 90% of them counted one time only. Around 2.5% of the sample is taken by the ten largest. Here the sequenced sample was CD4+ or CD8+ T cells sorted from blood, taken in a trial of the OX40 agonist ivuxolimab. All receptors derive from an adult with an advanced solid tumor such as melanoma, head and neck, liver or kidney cancer.

This clone has just one count. The chain is built from TRBV18 and TRBJ2-7; 9 nucleotides agree with TRBD2. This CDR3 contains 16 residues. With 1 base clipped from V and 2 bases from J, the junction kept 6 bases outside the gene matches. The germline V gene encodes CDR1 KGHSH and CDR2 LQKENI. The CDR3 nucleotides read TGTGCCAGCTCACCACTTATAGCGGGGGCCCCCTACGAGCAGTACTTC. Protein sequence: CASSPLIAGAPYEQYF.

This clone was seen only a few times. The genes are TRBV9 and TRBJ2-2, with D tentatively TRBD1 (5 bases). The CDR3 spans 15 residues. Looked up from germline, CDR1 is SGDLS and CDR2 is YYNGEE. V lost 3 bases and J lost 6, with 15 bases in between. Here the CDR3 reads CASSDQFRVSGELFF. Here the CDR3 DNA reads TGTGCCAGCAGCGATCAATTCAGGGTTTCCGGGGAGCTGTTTTTT.

This sequence joins TRBV10-3 and TRBJ2-3, with 7 positions matching TRBD2. CDR1 and CDR2 from the germline V gene are ENHRY and SYGVKD. V lost 0 bases and J lost 0; bases outside the gene matches: 6. The CDR3 consists of 17 residues. The CDR3 reads CAISESGVSGSTDTQYF. CDR3 in DNA: TGTGCCATCAGTGAGTCGGGGGTTAGCGGGAGCACAGATACGCAGTATTTT.

This clone has only one observation. The chain uses TRBV4-2 and TRBJ1-1, with D possibly TRBD1 on 6 matching bases. V lost 1 base, J lost 0 bases, and 12 bases lay in between. The CDR3 totals 16 residues. The germline gives CDR1 LGHNA, CDR2 YNFKEQ. CDR3 region: CASSQGTGQMNTEAFF. CDR3 coding DNA: TGTGCCAGCAGCCAAGGCACAGGGCAGATGAACACTGAAGCTTTCTTT.

The chain employs TRBV7-2 and TRBJ1-2, with D possibly matching TRBD1 (5 bases). Germline V CDR1 and CDR2: SGHTA, FQGNSA. The CDR3 sequence is 14 residues long. Trimming took 0 bases from V and 6 from J, leaving 11 bases between them. CDR3: CASSLALTGDGYTF. The CDR3 nucleotides are TGTGCCAGCAGCTTAGCGCTAACGGGGGATGGCTACACCTTC.

V and J are TRBV6-1 and TRBJ1-1; D unclear. Germline V gives CDR1 MNHNS, CDR2 SASEGT. The germline V and J ends were trimmed by 8 bases and 1 base, with 5 bases remaining between them. The CDR3 has 11 amino acids. CDR3 sequence: CASRKNTEAFF. The DNA for the CDR3 is TGTGCCAGCCGGAAGAACACTGAAGCTTTCTTT.

The chain joins TRBV19 to TRBJ2-2; the D is unclear. Trimming pared 3 bases from V and 2 bases from J, leaving 7 bases between. Germline V gives CDR1 LNHDA, CDR2 SQIVND (reference sequence). The CDR3 has 14 residues. The CDR3 coding sequence is TGTGCCAGTAGTATTGGGTATAACACCGGGGAGCTGTTTTTT. Amino acid sequence: CASSIGYNTGELFF.

V gene TRBV7-9 combines with J gene TRBJ1-2; a possible D gene is TRBD1 (6 bases). V was pared by 5 bases and J by 4 bases, with 11 bases between. The CDR3 sequence is 13 residues long. The germline gives CDR1 SEHNR, CDR2 FQNEAQ (reference sequence). This CDR3 is CASSTQGSYGYTF. CDR3 in DNA: TGTGCCAGCAGCACACAGGGTAGCTATGGCTACACCTTC.

The chain employs TRBV4-1 and TRBJ1-4; the D is unclear. Trimming pared 1 base from V and 8 bases from J, leaving 11 bases between. CDR3 length: 14 residues. The germline V gene has CDR1 MGHRA and CDR2 YSYEKL. The CDR3 protein is CASSQVWAEEKLFF. The CDR3 DNA reads as TGCGCCAGCAGCCAAGTGTGGGCAGAAGAAAAACTGTTTTTT.

In this sample, this clone turned up once. This CDR3 reads CASSLSDNEQFF. In DNA, the CDR3 is TGTGCCAGCAGCTTATCAGACAATGAGCAGTTCTTC. The rearrangement uses TRBV11-1 and TRBJ2-1; D ambiguous. V lost 2 bases and J 5 bases, leaving 4 bases between the germline ends. Germline-derived CDR1 and CDR2 are SGHAT and FQDESV (reference sequence). This CDR3 is built from 12 residues.

The V and J genes are TRBV7-2 and TRBJ2-2, with 7 bases aligning to TRBD2. J gave up 5 bases and V 1 base, and 4 bases lay outside the gene matches. This CDR3 spans 15 amino acids. From germline, CDR1 is SGHTA and CDR2 FQGNSA. CDR3 in DNA: TGTGCCAGCAGCTTAGGCGGGAGAGGAACCGGGGAGCTGTTTTTT. Encoded protein: CASSLGGRGTGELFF.

This clone was seen a single time. J is TRBJ1-2 and V is TRBV5-8; D not certain. Germline CDR1 reads SGHTS; CDR2 reads YDEGEE. V was pared by 4 bases and J by 3 bases, with 13 bases between. The length of the CDR3 is 14 residues. The CDR3 protein is CASSTAKEYYGYTF. The CDR3 nucleotides are TGTGCCAGCAGCACCGCTAAAGAATACTATGGCTACACCTTC.

With respect to this clone: The junction departs from germline at one end; a sequencing error may be responsible. This chain connects TRBV19 to TRBJ1-2, with unresolved D. CDR3 length equals 13 residues. CDR1 is LNHDA, CDR2 SQIVND, per germline (reference sequence). In DNA, the CDR3 is TGTGCCAGCAGTATAAGCGGTAACTATGGCTACACCTTC. This translates into CASSISGNYGYTF.

This chain connects TRBV4-1 to TRBJ2-3; possibly TRBD1 for D (6 bases). This CDR3 contains 16 residues. Germline values: CDR1 MGHRA, CDR2 YSYEKL. The ends were cut back, 0 bases at V and 6 bases at J, with 16 bases in the middle. The CDR3 loop reads CASSQEVNRELDTQYF. CDR3 DNA: TGCGCCAGCAGCCAAGAAGTAAACAGGGAATTGGATACGCAGTATTTT.